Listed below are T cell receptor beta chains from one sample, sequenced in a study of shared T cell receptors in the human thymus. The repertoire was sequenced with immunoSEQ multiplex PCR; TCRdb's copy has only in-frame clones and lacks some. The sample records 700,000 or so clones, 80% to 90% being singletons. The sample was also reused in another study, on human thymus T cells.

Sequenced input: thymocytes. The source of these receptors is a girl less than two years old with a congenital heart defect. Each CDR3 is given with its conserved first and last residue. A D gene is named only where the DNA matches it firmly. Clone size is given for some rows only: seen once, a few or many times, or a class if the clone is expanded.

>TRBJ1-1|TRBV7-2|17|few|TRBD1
TGTGCCAGCAGCCCTAAGAACCGGGGACAGAAAAACACTGAAGCTTTCTTT
CASSPKNRGQKNTEAFF
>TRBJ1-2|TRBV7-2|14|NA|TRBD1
TGTGCCAGCAGCGGAAACAGGGGGCGAGGGGGCTACACCTTC
CASSGNRGRGGYTF
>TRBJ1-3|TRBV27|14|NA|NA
TGTGCCAGCAGTCCCCAGGGCTCTGGAAACACCATATATTTT
CASSPQGSGNTIYF
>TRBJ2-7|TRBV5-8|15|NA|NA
TGTGCCAGCAGCTTCTTAGCGGTGATGACCTACGAGCAGTACTTC
CASSFLAVMTYEQYF
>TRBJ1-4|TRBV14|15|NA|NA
TGTGCCAGCAGCCAAGAAGGACAGTCCCATGAAAAACTGTTTTTT
CASSQEGQSHEKLFF
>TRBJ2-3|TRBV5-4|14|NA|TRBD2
TGTGCCAGCAGACTAGCGGGGGGGCTTGGTACGCAGTATTTT
CASRLAGGLGTQYF
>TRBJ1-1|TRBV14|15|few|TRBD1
TGTGCCAGCAGCCAAGAGACAGGGACAAACACTGAAGCTTTCTTT
CASSQETGTNTEAFF
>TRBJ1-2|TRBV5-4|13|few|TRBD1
TGTGCCAGCAGCTCGGGGACAGGGGGTGGCTACACCTTC
CASSSGTGGGYTF
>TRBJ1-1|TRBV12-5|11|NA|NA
TGTGCTAGTGGCAGGGACACTGAAGCTTTCTTT
CASGRDTEAFF
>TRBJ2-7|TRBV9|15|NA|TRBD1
TGTGCCAGCAGCGTAGAAGGGACAGTGAACGGCGAGCAGTACTTC
CASSVEGTVNGEQYF
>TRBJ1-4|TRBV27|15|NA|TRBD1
TGTGCCAGCAGTTTATCTCAGGGGGCAGATGAAAAACTGTTTTTT
CASSLSQGADEKLFF
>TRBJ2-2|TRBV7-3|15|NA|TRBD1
TGTGCCAGCAGCAACTCAGGGGGTCGTACCGGGGAGCTGTTTTTT
CASSNSGGRTGELFF
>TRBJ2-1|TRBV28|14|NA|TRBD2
TGTGCCAGCAAGTCGGGGGGGGACTACAATGAGCAGTTCTTC
CASKSGGDYNEQFF
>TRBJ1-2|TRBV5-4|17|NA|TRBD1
TGTGCCAGCAGCTTTCACATAGGACAGGGGGCGGACTATGGCTACACCTTC
CASSFHIGQGADYGYTF
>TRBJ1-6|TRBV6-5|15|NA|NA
TGTGCCAGCAGTTACGGACAGTTCGGGAATTCACCCCTCCACTTT
CASSYGQFGNSPLHF
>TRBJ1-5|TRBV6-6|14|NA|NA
TGTGCCAGCAGTTACTACGGGTTTAGTCAGCCCCAGCATTTT
CASSYYGFSQPQHF
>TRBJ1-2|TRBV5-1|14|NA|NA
TGCGCCAGCAGCCTGGGGGAAGGGACTCTTGGGAACACCTTC
CASSLGEGTLGNTF
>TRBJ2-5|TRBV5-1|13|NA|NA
TGCGCCACCGGTACCTGGGGGGAAGAGACCCAGTACTTC
CATGTWGEETQYF
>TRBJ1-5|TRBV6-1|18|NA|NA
TGTGCCAGCAGTGAAAGTTTAGGTGGGGGGGCGAGCAATCAGCCCCAGCATTTT
CASSESLGGGASNQPQHF
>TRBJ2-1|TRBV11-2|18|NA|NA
TGTGCCAGCAGCAGCCAAAGGGCGGGGGCCAGCTCCTACAATGAGCAGTTCTTC
CASSSQRAGASSYNEQFF
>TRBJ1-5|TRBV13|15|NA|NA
TGTGCCAGCAGCTTAGGGTACAGAGAGAATCAGCCCCAGCATTTT
CASSLGYRENQPQHF
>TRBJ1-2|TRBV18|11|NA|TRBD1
TGTGCCAGCTCCGTAAACAGGGGGTGCACCTTC
CASSVNRGCTF
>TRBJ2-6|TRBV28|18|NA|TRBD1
TGTGCCAGCAGTATCCCGGGACAGTCAGGCTCTGGGGCCAACGTCCTGACTTTC
CASSIPGQSGSGANVLTF
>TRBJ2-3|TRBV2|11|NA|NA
TGTGCCAGCAGTGAGGGGGGTACGCAGTATTTT
CASSEGGTQYF
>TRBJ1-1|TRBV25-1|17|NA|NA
TGTGCCAGCAGGGACCACGGTGGGGCCGGAGAAAGGTCTGAAGCTTTCTTT
CASRDHGGAGERSEAFF
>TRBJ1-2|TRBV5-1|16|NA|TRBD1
TGCGCCAGCAGCTTGGATCGCGGACAGGGGTTTCTAGGCTACACCTTC
CASSLDRGQGFLGYTF
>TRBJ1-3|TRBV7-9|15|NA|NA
TGTGCCAGCAGCCACCTGGAGAGCTCTGGAAACACCATATATTTT
CASSHLESSGNTIYF
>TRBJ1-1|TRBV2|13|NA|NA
TGTGCCAGCAGCCGTCCGGGGAACACTGAAGCTTTCTTT
CASSRPGNTEAFF
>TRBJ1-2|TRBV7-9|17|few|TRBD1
TGTGCCAGCAGCGAAGCAGCCGGGACAGGGAATAACTATGGCTACACCTTC
CASSEAAGTGNNYGYTF
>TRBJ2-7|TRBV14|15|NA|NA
TGTGCCAGCAGCCAAGGAACAGGGACAATCCACGAGCAGTACTTC
CASSQGTGTIHEQYF
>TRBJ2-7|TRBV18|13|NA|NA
TGTGCCAGCTCACCACCTACGGGTTTCGAGCAGTACTTC
CASSPPTGFEQYF
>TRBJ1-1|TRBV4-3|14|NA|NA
TGCGCCAGCAGCCGCCGGAGGGTGAACACTGAAGCTTTCTTT
CASSRRRVNTEAFF
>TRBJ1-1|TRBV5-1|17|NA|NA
TGCGCCAGCAGGGAAGCAGGGCCCTCACCTGAGAACACTGAAGCTTTCTTT
CASREAGPSPENTEAFF
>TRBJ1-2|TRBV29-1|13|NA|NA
TGCAGTGGGGGAGGGACGGACACGGGCGGCTACACCTTC
CSGGGTDTGGYTF
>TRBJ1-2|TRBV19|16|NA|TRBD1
TGTGCCAGTAGTCCGGGACAGGGTCGTAGTGACTATGGCTACACCTTC
CASSPGQGRSDYGYTF
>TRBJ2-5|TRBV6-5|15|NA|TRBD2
TGTGCCAGCAGTTACTCCCGGGGGGGGCCGGGGACCCAGTACTTC
CASSYSRGGPGTQYF
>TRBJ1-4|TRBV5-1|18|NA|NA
TGCGCCAGCAGCTTGGGGAGCGGGGCAGGAAAAAATGAAAAGGGACTGTTTTTT
CASSLGSGAGKNEKGLFF
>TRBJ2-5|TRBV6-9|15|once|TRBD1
TGTGCCAGCAAACCTAGGGACAGCCCAACGGAGACCCAGTACTTC
CASKPRDSPTETQYF
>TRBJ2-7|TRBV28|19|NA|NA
TGTGCCAGCAGTTTCCCCGTAAACCGGGATCCTAACATCAACTACGAGCAGTACTTC
CASSFPVNRDPNINYEQYF
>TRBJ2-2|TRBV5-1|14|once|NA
TGCGCCAGCACCTTGGGCGCAGGGCAGCGGGAGCTGTTTTTT
CASTLGAGQRELFF